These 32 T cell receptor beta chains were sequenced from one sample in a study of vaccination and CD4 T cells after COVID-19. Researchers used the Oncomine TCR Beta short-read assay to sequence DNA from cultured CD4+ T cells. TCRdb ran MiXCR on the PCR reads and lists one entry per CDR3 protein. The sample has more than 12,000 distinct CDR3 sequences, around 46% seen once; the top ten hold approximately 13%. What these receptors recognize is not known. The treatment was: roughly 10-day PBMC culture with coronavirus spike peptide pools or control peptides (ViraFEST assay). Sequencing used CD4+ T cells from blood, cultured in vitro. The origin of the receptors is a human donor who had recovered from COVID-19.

CDR3 sequence: CASSSQTRGGELFF. In DNA form, the CDR3 reads TGTGCCAGCAGCTCACAAACACGGGGCGGGGAGCTGTTTTTT. The J gene is TRBJ2-2, the V gene TRBV11-3; tentative D call: TRBD2 (5 bases). V dropped 4 bases and J dropped 7 bases, with 13 bases sitting between them. The CDR3 totals 14 residues. From germline, CDR1 is SGHNT and CDR2 YENEEA.

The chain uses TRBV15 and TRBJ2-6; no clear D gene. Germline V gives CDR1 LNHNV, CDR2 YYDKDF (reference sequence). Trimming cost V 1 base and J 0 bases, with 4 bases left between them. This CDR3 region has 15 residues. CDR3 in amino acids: CATSRVSSGANVLTF. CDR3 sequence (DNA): TGTGCCACCAGCAGAGTCAGCTCTGGGGCCAACGTCCTGACTTTC.

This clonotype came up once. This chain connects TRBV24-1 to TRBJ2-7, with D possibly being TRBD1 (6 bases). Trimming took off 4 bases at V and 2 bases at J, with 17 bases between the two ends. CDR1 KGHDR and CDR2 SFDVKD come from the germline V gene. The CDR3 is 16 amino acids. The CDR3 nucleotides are TGTGCCACCAGTGACGACAGGACATCCTATCCCTACGAGCAGTACTTC. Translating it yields CATSDDRTSYPYEQYF.

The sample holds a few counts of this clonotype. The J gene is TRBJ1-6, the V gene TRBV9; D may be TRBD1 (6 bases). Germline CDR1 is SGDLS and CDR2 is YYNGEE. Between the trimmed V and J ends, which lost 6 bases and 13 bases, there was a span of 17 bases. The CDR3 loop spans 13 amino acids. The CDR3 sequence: CASNPGAAGPLHF. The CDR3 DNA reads TGTGCCAGCAACCCAGGGGCCGCGGGTCCCCTCCACTTT.

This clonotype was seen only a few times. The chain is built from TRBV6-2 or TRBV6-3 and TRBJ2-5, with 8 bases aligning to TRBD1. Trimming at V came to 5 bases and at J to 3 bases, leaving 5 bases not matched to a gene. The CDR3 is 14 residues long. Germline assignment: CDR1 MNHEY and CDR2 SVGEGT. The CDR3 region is CASSTTDREETQYF. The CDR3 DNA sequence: TGTGCCAGCAGTACCACGGACAGGGAAGAGACCCAGTACTTC.

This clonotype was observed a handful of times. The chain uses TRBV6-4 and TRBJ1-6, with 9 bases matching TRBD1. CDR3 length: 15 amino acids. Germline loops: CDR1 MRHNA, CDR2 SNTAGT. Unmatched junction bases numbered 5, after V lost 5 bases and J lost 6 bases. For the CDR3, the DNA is TGTGCCAGCAGTCCCGGGGGACAGGGTAATTCACCCCTCCACTTT. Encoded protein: CASSPGGQGNSPLHF.

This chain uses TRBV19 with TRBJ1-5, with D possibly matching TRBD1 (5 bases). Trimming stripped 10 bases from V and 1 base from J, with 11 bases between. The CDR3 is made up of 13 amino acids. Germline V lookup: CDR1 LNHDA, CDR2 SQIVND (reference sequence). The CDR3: CATVGTSNQPQHF. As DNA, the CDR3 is TGTGCCACTGTTGGGACCAGCAATCAGCCCCAGCATTTT.

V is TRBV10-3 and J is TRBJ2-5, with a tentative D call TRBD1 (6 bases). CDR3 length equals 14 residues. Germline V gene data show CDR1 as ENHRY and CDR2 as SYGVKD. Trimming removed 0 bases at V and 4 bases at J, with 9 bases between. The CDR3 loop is CAISESAQGETQYF. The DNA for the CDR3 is TGTGCCATCAGTGAGTCTGCACAGGGAGAGACCCAGTACTTC.

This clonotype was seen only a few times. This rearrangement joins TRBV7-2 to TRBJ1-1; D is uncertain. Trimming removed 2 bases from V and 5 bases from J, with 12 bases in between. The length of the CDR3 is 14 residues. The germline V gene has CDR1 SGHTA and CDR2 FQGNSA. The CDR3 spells CASSLMDRKTEAFF. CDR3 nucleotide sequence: TGTGCCAGCAGCTTAATGGACCGGAAAACTGAAGCTTTCTTT.

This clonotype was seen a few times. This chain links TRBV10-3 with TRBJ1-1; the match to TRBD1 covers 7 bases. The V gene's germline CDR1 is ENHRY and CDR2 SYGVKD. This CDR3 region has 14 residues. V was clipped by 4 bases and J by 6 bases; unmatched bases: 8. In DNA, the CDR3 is TGTGCCATCAGTGGGATACAGGGGTACGCTGAAGCTTTCTTT. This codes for CAISGIQGYAEAFF.

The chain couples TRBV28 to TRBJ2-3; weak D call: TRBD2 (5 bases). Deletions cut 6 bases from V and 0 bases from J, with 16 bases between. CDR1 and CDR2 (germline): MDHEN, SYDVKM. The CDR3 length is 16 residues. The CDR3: CASSYRARLSTDTQYF. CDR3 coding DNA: TGTGCCAGCAGCTATCGGGCCCGACTAAGCACAGATACGCAGTATTTT.

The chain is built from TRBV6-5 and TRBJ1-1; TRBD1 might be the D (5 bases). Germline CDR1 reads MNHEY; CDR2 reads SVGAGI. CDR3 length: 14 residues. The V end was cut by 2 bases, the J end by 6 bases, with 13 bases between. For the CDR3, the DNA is TGTGCCAGCAGTTACGGCAGGGTCGGCGCTGAAGCTTTCTTT. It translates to CASSYGRVGAEAFF.

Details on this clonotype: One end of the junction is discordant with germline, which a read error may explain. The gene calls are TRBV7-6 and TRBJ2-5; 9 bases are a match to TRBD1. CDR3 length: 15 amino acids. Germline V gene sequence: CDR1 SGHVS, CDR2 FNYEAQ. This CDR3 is CASSLGQGPQETQYF. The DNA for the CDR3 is TGTGCTAGCAGCTTAGGACAGGGGCCCCAAGAGACCCAGTACTTC.

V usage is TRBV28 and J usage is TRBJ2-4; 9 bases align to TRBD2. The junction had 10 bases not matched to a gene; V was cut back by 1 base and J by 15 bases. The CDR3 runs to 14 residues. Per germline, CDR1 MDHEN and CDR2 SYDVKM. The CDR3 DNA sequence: TGTGCCAGCAGTTTATTTCCAGCGGGGGGTCAATCGTACTTC. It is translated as CASSLFPAGGQSYF.

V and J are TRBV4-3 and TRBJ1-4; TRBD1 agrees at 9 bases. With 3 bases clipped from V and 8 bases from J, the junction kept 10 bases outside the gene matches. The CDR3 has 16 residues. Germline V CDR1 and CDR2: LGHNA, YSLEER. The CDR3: CASSQGEGQGGEKLFF. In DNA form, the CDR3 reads TGCGCCAGCAGCCAGGGGGAGGGACAGGGAGGCGAAAAACTGTTTTTT.

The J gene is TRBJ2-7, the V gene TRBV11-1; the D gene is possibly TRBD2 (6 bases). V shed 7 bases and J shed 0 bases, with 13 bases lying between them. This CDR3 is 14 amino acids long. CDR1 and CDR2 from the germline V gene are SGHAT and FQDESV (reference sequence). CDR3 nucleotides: TGTGCCAGCACCGATGCCGGGAGCTCCTACGAGCAGTACTTC. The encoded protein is CASTDAGSSYEQYF.

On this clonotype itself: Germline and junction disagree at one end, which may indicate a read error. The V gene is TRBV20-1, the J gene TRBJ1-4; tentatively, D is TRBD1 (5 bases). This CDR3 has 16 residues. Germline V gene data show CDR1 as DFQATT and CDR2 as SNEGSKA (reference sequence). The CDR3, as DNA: TGCAGTGCTAGAGATCTGGCAGGGCACTATAATGAGAAACTGTTTTTT. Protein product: CSARDLAGHYNEKLFF.

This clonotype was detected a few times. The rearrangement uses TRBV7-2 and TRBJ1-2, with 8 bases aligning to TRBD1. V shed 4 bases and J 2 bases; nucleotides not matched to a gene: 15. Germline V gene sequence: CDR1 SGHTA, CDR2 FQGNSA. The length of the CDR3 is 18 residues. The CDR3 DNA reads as TGTGCCAGCAGCTCGGGGGGCAGGGGGCGCAGGGCCAACTATGGCTACACCTTC. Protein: CASSSGGRGRRANYGYTF.

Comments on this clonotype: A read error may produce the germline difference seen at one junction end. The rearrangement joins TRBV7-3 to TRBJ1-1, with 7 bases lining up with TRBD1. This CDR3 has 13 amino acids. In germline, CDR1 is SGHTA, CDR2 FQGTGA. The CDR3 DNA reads TGTGCCAGCAGCTTAGACAGGGCGAGAGGAATGGTCTTT. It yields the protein CASSLDRARGMVF.

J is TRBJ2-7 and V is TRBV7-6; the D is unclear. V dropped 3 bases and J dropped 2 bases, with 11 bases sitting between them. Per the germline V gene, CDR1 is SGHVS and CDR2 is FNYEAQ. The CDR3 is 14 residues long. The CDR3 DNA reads TGTGCCAGCAGCTTGCCGTGGGGTACCTACGAGCAGTACTTC. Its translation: CASSLPWGTYEQYF. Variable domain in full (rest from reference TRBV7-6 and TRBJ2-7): GAGVSQSPRYKVTKRGQDVALRCDPISGHVSLYWYRQALGQGPEFLTYFNYEAQQDKSGLPNDRFSAERPEGSISTLTIQRTEQRDSAMYRCASSLPWGTYEQYFGPGTRLTVT.

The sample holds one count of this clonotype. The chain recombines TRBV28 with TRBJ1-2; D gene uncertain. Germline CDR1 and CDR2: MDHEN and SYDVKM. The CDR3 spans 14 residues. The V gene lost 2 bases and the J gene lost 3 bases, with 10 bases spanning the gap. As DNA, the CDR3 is TGTGCCAGCAGTTTACGACCCCCTTACTATGGCTACACCTTC. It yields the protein CASSLRPPYYGYTF.

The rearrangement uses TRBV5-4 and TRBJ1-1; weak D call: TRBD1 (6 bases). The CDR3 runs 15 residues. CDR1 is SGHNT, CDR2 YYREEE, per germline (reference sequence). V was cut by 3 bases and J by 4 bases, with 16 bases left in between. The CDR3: CASSSFRGGSTEAFF. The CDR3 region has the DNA TGTGCCAGCAGCTCCTTCCGAGGGGGTAGCACTGAAGCTTTCTTT.

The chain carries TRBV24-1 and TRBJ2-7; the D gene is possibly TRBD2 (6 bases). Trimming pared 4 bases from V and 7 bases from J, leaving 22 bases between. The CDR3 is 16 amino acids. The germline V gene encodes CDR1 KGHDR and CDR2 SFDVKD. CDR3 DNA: TGTGCCACCAGTGACTCGGGCCGGGGGTCGGCCCCAGAGCAGTACTTC. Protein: CATSDSGRGSAPEQYF.

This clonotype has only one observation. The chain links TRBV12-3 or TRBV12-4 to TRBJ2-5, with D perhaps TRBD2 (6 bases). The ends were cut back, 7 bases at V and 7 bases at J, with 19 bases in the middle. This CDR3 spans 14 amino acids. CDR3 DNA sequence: TGTGCCAGCAACCAGGGACTCCACCTGGGGACCCAGTACTTC. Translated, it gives CASNQGLHLGTQYF.

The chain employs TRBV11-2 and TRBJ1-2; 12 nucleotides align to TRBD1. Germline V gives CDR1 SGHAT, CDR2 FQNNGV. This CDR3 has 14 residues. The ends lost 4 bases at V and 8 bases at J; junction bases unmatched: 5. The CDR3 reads CASSWGQGAKGYTF. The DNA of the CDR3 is TGTGCCAGCAGCTGGGGACAGGGGGCTAAAGGCTACACCTTC.

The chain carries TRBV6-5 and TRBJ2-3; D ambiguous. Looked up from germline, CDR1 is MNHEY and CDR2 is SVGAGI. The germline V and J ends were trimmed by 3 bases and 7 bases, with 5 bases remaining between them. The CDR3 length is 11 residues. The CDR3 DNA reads TGTGCCAGCAGTTATCTGTATACGCAGTATTTT. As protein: CASSYLYTQYF.

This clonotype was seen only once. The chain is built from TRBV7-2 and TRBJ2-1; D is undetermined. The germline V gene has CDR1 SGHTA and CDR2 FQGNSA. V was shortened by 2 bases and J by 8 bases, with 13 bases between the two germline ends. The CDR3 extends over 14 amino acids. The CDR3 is CASSLLGFADEQFF. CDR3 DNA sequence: TGTGCCAGCAGCTTACTAGGTTTCGCTGATGAGCAGTTCTTC. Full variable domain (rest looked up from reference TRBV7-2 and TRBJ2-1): GAGVSQSPSNKVTEKGKDVELRCDPISGHTALYWYRQSLGQGLEFLIYFQGNSAPDKSGLPSDRFSAERTGGSVSTLTIQRTQQEDSAVYLCASSLLGFADEQFFGPGTRLTVL.

The CDR3 protein is CASSAADSRYGYTF. CDR3 nucleotide sequence: TGTGCCAGCTCGGCCGCGGACAGCCGGTATGGCTACACCTTC. V usage is TRBV7-2 and J usage is TRBJ1-2, with a possible D match to TRBD1 (6 bases). This CDR3 has 14 residues. V lost 8 bases and J 5 bases, leaving 18 bases between the germline ends. The germline V gene has CDR1 SGHTA and CDR2 FQGNSA. Full variable domain (outside the CDR3, taken from reference TRBV7-2 and TRBJ1-2): GAGVSQSPSNKVTEKGKDVELRCDPISGHTALYWYRQSLGQGLEFLIYFQGNSAPDKSGLPSDRFSAERTGGSVSTLTIQRTQQEDSAVYLCASSAADSRYGYTFGSGTRLTVV.

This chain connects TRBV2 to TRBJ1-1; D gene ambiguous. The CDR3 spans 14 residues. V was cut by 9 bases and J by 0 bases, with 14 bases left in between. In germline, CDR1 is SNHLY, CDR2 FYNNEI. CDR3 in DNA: TGTGCCAGTTTGGACCGCCTTTTGAACACTGAAGCTTTCTTT. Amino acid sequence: CASLDRLLNTEAFF.

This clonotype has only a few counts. The CDR3 reads CATGAGGAGANVLTF. The CDR3 DNA follows: TGTGCCACCGGGGCAGGGGGCGCTGGGGCCAACGTCCTGACTTTC. The chain employs TRBV15 and TRBJ2-6; 8 nucleotides agree with TRBD1. Trimming at V came to 8 bases and at J to 2 bases, leaving 5 bases not matched to a gene. The CDR3 runs to 15 residues. Germline values: CDR1 LNHNV, CDR2 YYDKDF (reference sequence).

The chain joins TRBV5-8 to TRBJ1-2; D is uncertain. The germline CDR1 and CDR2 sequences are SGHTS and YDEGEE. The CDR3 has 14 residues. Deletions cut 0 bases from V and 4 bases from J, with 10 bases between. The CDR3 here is CASSLGGRAYGYTF. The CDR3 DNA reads TGTGCCAGCAGCTTGGGAGGGAGGGCCTATGGCTACACCTTC.

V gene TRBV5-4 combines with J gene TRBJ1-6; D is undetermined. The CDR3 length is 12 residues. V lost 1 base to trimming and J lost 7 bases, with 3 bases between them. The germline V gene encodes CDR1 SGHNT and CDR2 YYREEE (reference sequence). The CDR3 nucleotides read TGTGCCAGCAGCTTGACGAATTCACCCCTCCACTTT. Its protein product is CASSLTNSPLHF.